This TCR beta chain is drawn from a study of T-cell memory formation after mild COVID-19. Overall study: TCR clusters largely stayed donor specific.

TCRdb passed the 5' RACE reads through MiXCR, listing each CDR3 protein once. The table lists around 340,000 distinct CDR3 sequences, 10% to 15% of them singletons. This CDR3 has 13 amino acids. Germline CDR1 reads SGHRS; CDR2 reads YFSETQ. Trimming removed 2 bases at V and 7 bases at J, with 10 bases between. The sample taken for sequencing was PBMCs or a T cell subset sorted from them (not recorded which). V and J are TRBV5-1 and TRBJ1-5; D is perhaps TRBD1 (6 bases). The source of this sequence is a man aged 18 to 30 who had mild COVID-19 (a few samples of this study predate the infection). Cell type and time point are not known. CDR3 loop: CASSLQGSQPQHF. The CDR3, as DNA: TGCGCCAGCAGCTTACAGGGTTCCCAGCCCCAGCATTTT.